This record concerns one T cell receptor (beta chain) sequence. The antigen remains unidentified. This sample was taken from a study of CD8 T cells in Susac syndrome. CD8+ and CD4+ T cells circulating in blood were sequenced for TCR beta. The authors negatively isolated CD8+ and CD4+ T cells and FACS-enriched TEMRA cells. Study observations and caveats: The number of individuals included in the study's TCR sequencing and HLA analysis was acknowledged as relatively small.

This CDR3 region has 13 residues. Germline CDR1 is SGHTA and CDR2 is FQGTGA. Trimming left V 3 bases short and J 3 bases short, with 5 bases between. Random hexamers primed reverse transcription of about 0.45 to 1 ug RNA. TCRdb re-called the immunoSEQ multiplex PCR reads through MiXCR, storing one row per CDR3 protein. This table has tens of thousands of distinct CDR3 sequences, nearly 96% appearing once. The receptor's source is a human donor with multiple sclerosis. Sequenced: CD4+ T cells from PBMCs. The chain combines TRBV7-3 with TRBJ2-2; D remains ambiguous. The DNA for the CDR3 is TGTGCCAGCAGCTTCACAGACACCGGGGAGCTGTTTTTT. Translating it yields CASSFTDTGELFF.